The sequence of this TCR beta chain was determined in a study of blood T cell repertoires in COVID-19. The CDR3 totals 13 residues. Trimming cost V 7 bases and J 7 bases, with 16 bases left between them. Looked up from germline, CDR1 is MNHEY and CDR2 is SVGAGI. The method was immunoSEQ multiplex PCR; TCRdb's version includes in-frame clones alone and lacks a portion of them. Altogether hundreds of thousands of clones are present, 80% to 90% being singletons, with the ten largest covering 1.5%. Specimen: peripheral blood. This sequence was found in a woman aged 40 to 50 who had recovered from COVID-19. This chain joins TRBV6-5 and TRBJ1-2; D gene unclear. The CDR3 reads CASTQPGSAGYTF. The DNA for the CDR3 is TGTGCCAGCACCCAACCGGGGTCCGCTGGCTACACCTTC.